The text below deals with one T cell receptor (beta chain). The data were obtained in a study of blood T cell repertoires in COVID-19. Study-wide background: There were acute and convalescent COVID-19 samples, and they came from the United States, Italy and Spain. PBMCs, B-cell-depleted T cells, or T cells were the source of the cDNA or gDNA that made up the material.

Per the original data handling: Estimates of nucleated cell counts were drawn from the amplification of reference gene primers. Profiled with immunoSEQ multiplex PCR; TCRdb holds only in-frame clones, not every one. From that table come the V and J calls and clone size; the DNA was used to work out D and trimming. Among a few hundred thousand clones listed, 70% to 90% were seen once. Clinical history reported by participants formed the basis on which cohorts were assigned. Germline V gene data show CDR1 as LNHDA and CDR2 as SQIVND (reference sequence). This CDR3 is 16 amino acids long. V shed 3 bases, J shed 5 bases, and the junction held 12 bases outside the gene matches.

The J gene is TRBJ2-7, the V gene TRBV19; 8 bases are a match to TRBD1. This TCR derives from a woman in her 50s with acute COVID-19. The sequenced sample was PBMCs or T cells enriched from blood (not recorded which). The DNA for the CDR3 is TGTGCCAGTAGTATCTCTATGACAGGGGTATGGAACGAGCAGTACTTC. It translates to CASSISMTGVWNEQYF.